This record looks at one TCR beta chain sequence and its context. The V and J ends lost 6 bases and 0 bases respectively, with 10 bases between them. The CDR3 contains 13 residues. The germline gives CDR1 SQVTM, CDR2 ANQGSEA. These data come from a study of blood T cell repertoires in COVID-19. Turning to the study itself: Italy, Spain and the United States were the sources of the convalescent and acute COVID-19 samples. Sources were T cells, B-cell-depleted T cells, or PBMCs; the material itself was cDNA or gDNA.

Authors' processing steps: By means of reference gene primer amplification, nucleated cell counts were estimated. Clones were read by immunoSEQ multiplex PCR, and TCRdb kept only the in-frame ones, dropping some. V and J calls and clone size follow that table, whereas D and trimming were derived from the DNA. The table records approximately 13,000 clones, 87% of them present only once. What was sequenced was peripheral blood. V and J are TRBV29-1 and TRBJ2-3; D remains unclear. The receptor comes from a human donor with active COVID-19. The donor label of this sample is uncertain. For the CDR3, the DNA is TGCAGCGTACCAACAGACAGCACAGATACGCAGTATTTT. Its translation is CSVPTDSTDTQYF.